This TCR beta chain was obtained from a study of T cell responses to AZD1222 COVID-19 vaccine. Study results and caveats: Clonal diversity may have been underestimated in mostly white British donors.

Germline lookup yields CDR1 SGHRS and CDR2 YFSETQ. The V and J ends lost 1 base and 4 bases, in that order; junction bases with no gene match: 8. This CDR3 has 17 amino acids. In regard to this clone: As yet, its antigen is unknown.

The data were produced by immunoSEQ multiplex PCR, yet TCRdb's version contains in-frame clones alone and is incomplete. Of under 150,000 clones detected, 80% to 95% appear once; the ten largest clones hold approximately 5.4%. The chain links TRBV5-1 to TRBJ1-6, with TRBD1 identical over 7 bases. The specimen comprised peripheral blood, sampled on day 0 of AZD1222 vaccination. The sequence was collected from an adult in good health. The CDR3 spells CASSLTPPGQYNSPLHF. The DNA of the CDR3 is TGCGCCAGCAGCTTGACCCCACCGGGACAGTATAATTCACCCCTCCACTTT.